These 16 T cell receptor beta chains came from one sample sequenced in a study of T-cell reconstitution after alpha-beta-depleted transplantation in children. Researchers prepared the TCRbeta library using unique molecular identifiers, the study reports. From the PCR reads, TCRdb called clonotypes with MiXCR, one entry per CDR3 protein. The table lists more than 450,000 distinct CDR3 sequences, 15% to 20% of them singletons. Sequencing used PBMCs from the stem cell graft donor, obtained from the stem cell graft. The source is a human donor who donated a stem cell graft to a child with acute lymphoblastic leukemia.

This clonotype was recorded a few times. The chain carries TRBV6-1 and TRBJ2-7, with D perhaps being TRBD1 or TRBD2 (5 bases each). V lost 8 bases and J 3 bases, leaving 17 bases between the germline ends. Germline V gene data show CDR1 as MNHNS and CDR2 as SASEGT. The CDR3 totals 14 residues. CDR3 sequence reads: CASPGREGNYEQYF. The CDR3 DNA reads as TGTGCCAGCCCAGGTCGTGAGGGGAACTACGAGCAGTACTTC.

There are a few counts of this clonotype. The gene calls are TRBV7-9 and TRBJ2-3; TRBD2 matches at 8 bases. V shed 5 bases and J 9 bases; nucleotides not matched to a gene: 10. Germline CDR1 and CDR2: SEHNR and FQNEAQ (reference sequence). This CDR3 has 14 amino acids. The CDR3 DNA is TGTGCCAGCAGCACCGGACTAGCAGCCCTCACGCAGTATTTT. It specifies CASSTGLAALTQYF.

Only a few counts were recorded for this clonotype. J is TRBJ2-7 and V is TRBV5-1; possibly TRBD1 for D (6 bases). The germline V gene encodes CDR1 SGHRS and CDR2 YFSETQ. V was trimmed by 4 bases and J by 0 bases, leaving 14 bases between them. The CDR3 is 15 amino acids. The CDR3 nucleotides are TGCGCCAGCAGCGAAACCACAGGGTACTCCTACGAGCAGTACTTC. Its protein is CASSETTGYSYEQYF.

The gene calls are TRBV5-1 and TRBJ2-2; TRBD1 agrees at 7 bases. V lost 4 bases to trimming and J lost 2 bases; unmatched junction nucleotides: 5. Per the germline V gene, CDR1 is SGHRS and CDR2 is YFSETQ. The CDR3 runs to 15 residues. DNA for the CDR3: TGCGCCAGCAGCCCGACAGGGATTAACACCGGGGAGCTGTTTTTT. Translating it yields CASSPTGINTGELFF. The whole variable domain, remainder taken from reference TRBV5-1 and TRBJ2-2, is KAGVTQTPRYLIKTRGQQVTLSCSPISGHRSVSWYQQTPGQGLQFLFEYFSETQRNKGNFPGRFSGRQFSNSRSEMNVSTLELGDSALYLCASSPTGINTGELFFGEGSRLTVL.

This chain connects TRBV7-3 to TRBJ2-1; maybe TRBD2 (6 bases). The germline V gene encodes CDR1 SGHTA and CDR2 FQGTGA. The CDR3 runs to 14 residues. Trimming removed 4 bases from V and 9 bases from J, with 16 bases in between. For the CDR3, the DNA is TGTGCCAGCAGCTCTCAGGGTCCCGGGGGTGAGCAGTTCTTC. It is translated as CASSSQGPGGEQFF.

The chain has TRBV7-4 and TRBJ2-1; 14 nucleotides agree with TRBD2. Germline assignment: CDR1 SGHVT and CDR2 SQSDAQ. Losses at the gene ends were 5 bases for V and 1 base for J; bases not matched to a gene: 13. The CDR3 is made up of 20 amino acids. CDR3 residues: CASSQPEGLAGVGSYNEQFF. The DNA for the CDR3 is TGTGCCAGCAGCCAACCGGAGGGACTAGCGGGGGTGGGGTCCTACAATGAGCAGTTCTTC.

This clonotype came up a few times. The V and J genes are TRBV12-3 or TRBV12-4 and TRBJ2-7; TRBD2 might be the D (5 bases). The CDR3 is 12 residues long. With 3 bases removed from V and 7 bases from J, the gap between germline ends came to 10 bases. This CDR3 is CASSLESGEQYF. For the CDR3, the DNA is TGTGCCAGCAGTTTGGAGTCGGGAGAGCAGTACTTC.

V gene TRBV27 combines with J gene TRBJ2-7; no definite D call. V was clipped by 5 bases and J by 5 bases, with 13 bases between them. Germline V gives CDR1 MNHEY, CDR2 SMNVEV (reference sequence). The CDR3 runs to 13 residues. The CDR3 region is CASSPVASHEQYF. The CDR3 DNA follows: TGTGCCAGCAGTCCCGTGGCTTCCCACGAGCAGTACTTC.

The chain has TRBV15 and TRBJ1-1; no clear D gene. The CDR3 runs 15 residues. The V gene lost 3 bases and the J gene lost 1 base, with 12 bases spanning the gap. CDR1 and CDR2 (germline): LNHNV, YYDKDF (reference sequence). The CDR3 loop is CATSSSRLGNTEAFF. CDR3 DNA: TGTGCCACCAGCAGCTCAAGGCTGGGGAACACTGAAGCTTTCTTT.

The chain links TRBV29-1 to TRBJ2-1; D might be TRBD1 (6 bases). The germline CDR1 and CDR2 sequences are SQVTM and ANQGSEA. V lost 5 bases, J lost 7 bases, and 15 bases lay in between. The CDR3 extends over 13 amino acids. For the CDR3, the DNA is TGCAGCGTTTATAATACAGGGTCAAATGAGCAGTTCTTC. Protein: CSVYNTGSNEQFF.

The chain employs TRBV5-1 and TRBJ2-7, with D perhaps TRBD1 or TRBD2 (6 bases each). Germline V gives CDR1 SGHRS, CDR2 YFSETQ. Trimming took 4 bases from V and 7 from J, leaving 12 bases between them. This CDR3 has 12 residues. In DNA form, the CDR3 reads TGCGCCAGCAGCCGGGGGCGGGGAGAGCAGTACTTC. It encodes CASSRGRGEQYF.

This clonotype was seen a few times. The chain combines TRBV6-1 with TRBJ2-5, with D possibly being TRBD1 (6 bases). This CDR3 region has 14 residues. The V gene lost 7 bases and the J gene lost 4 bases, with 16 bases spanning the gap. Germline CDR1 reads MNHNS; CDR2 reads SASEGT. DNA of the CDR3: TGTGCCAGCAACCAGTTGGGGGCTCCAGAGACCCAGTACTTC. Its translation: CASNQLGAPETQYF.

The CDR3 bases are TGTGCCAGCAGGGAGGGGAGGACAGACCCAGAGAAGCCCCAGCATTTT. Its translation: CASREGRTDPEKPQHF. The chain carries TRBV25-1 and TRBJ1-5, with D perhaps TRBD1 (6 bases). The length of the CDR3 is 16 residues. Germline V CDR1 and CDR2: MGHDK, SYGVNS. V lost 6 bases to trimming and J lost 8 bases, with 23 bases between them.

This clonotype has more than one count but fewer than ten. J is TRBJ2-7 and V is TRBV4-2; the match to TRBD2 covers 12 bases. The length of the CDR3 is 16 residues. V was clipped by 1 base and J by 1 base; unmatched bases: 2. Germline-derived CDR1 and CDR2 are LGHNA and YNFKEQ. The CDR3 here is CASSQVGLAGSYEQYF. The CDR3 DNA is TGTGCCAGCAGCCAAGTAGGACTAGCGGGATCCTACGAGCAGTACTTC.

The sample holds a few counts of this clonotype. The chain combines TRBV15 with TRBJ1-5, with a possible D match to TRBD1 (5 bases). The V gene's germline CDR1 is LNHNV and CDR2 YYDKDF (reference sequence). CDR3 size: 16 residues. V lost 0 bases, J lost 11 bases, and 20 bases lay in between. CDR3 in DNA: TGTGCCACCAGCAGAGATTGGGGTCCTGGGGGTGTAGCCCAGCATTTT. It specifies CATSRDWGPGGVAQHF. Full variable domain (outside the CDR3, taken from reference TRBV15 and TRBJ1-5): DAMVIQNPRYQVTQFGKPVTLSCSQTLNHNVMYWYQQKSSQAPKLLFHYYDKDFNNEADTPDNFQSRRPNTSFCFLDIRSPGLGDTAMYLCATSRDWGPGGVAQHFGDGTRLSIL.

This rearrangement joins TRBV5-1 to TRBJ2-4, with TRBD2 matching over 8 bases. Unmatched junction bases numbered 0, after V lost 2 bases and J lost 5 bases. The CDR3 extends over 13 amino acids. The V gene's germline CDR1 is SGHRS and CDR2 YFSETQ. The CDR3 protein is CASSFGGENIQYF. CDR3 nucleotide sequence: TGCGCCAGCAGCTTCGGGGGGGAAAACATTCAGTACTTC.